The 24 T cell receptor beta chains in this list originate from one sample, sequenced in a study of cytomegalovirus exposure and HLA in healthy donors (dated 2017 in TCRdb). The library was built by means of the immunoSEQ multiplex PCR assay. For the multiplex PCR, a mixture combining 60 forward primers for TCR Vbeta segments and 13 reverse primers for TCR Jbeta segments was used. The table comes from immuneACCESS by way of TCRdb, which keeps in-frame sequences with V and J called. Part of the clones is missing from these tables; in studies checked, under half for an unresolved V gene and the rest for unknown reasons. The sample table lists 150,000 to 200,000 clones, about three quarters of them with a count of one. Around 3.1% of the sample is taken by the ten largest. Sequenced: PBMCs. The receptors were sampled from a female donor in good health and CMV-seronegative.

The CDR3 spells CASSPHAGSETQYF. DNA of the CDR3: TGTGCCAGCAGCCCACACGCGGGATCTGAGACCCAGTACTTC. The rearrangement uses TRBV7-3 and TRBJ2-5; TRBD2 is a possible D gene (6 bases). Germline CDR1 and CDR2: SGHTA and FQGTGA. The CDR3 is made up of 14 amino acids. Trimming took 5 bases from V and 5 from J, leaving 15 bases between them.

The chain has TRBV11-2 and TRBJ2-7; maybe TRBD1 (6 bases). Between the trimmed V and J ends, which lost 5 bases and 0 bases, there was a span of 14 bases. CDR1 is SGHAT and CDR2 is FQNNGV in the germline V gene. CDR3 length: 15 amino acids. The CDR3: CASSEQGPSSYEQYF. For the CDR3, the DNA is TGTGCCAGCAGCGAACAGGGCCCCAGCTCCTACGAGCAGTACTTC. The complete variable domain, with remaining parts taken from reference TRBV11-2 and TRBJ2-7, reads EAGVAQSPRYKIIEKRQSVAFWCNPISGHATLYWYQQILGQGPKLLIQFQNNGVVDDSQLPKDRFSAERLKGVDSTLKIQPAKLEDSAVYLCASSEQGPSSYEQYFGPGTRLTVT.

This chain links TRBV4-3 with TRBJ1-1, with D tentatively TRBD1 (5 bases). The ends were cut back, 1 base at V and 5 bases at J, with 14 bases in the middle. The germline gives CDR1 LGHNA, CDR2 YSLEER. The CDR3 is 15 amino acids. The CDR3 bases are TGCGCCAGCAGCCAAGTAATGGGGGGTGGGACTGAAGCTTTCTTT. This sequence encodes CASSQVMGGGTEAFF.

The sample holds one count of this clone. CDR3 sequence: CASSMDLAGRDTQYF. The CDR3, as DNA: TGTGCCAGTAGTATGGACCTGGCGGGACGAGATACGCAGTATTTT. This chain links TRBV19 with TRBJ2-3, with D possibly matching TRBD2 (6 bases). Germline V lookup: CDR1 LNHDA, CDR2 SQIVND (reference sequence). This CDR3 is built from 15 residues. Trimming stripped 3 bases from V and 5 bases from J, with 15 bases between.

The chain links TRBV28 to TRBJ1-1; 11 positions agree with TRBD1. This CDR3 comprises 18 residues. After removal of 1 base from V and 11 bases from J, the junction contained 18 bases not matched to a gene. Germline-derived CDR1 and CDR2 are MDHEN and SYDVKM. Here the CDR3 reads CASSLFWWDRGDLGGAFF. Written as DNA, the CDR3 is TGTGCCAGCAGTTTATTTTGGTGGGACAGGGGGGACCTCGGGGGTGCTTTCTTT.

The chain employs TRBV5-1 and TRBJ2-3; D is uncertain. Trimming shortened V by 0 bases and J by 4 bases, and 3 bases separated the two germline ends. The germline V gene has CDR1 SGHRS and CDR2 YFSETQ. The CDR3 contains 12 residues. CDR3 region: CASSLAADTQYF. The CDR3 coding sequence is TGCGCCAGCAGCTTGGCGGCAGATACGCAGTATTTT. Full variable domain (rest looked up from reference TRBV5-1 and TRBJ2-3): KAGVTQTPRYLIKTRGQQVTLSCSPISGHRSVSWYQQTPGQGLQFLFEYFSETQRNKGNFPGRFSGRQFSNSRSEMNVSTLELGDSALYLCASSLAADTQYFGPGTRLTVL.

The chain employs TRBV7-6 and TRBJ2-7; tentatively, D is TRBD2 (5 bases). This CDR3 has 14 amino acids. Trimming shortened V by 5 bases and J by 0 bases, and 11 bases separated the two germline ends. Germline values: CDR1 SGHVS, CDR2 FNYEAQ. The DNA of the CDR3 is TGTGCCAGCAGCCAACACGGGGACTCCTACGAGCAGTACTTC. Translation gives CASSQHGDSYEQYF.

The genes are TRBV6-6 and TRBJ2-2, with TRBD2 identical over 8 bases. This CDR3 comprises 16 residues. Germline CDR1 and CDR2: MNHNY and SVGAGI (reference sequence). V lost 3 bases to trimming and J lost 5 bases; unmatched junction nucleotides: 8. The DNA for the CDR3 is TGTGCCAGCAGTTATATAGGGACTAGGGGTACCGGGGAGCTGTTTTTT. Protein product: CASSYIGTRGTGELFF.

The chain has TRBV30 and TRBJ1-1; 8 nucleotides agree with TRBD1. The CDR3 consists of 12 residues. With 5 bases clipped from V and 7 bases from J, the junction kept 6 bases outside the gene matches. Germline V lookup: CDR1 GTSNPN, CDR2 SVGIG (reference sequence). DNA of the CDR3: TGTGCCTGGGACAGGGGAAGGAGTGAAGCTTTCTTT. Its protein is CAWDRGRSEAFF.

The V call is TRBV2, the J call TRBJ1-2; TRBD1 aligns across 7 bases. V was clipped by 4 bases and J by 3 bases; unmatched bases: 8. The CDR3 covers 15 residues. Germline V gene lookup returns CDR1 SNHLY and CDR2 FYNNEI. CDR3 amino acids: CASSARTGGDYGYTF. In nucleotides, the CDR3 is TGTGCCAGCAGTGCTAGGACAGGTGGTGACTATGGCTACACCTTC.

The chain joins TRBV16 to TRBJ1-2; D perhaps matches TRBD1 (5 bases). The CDR3 length is 14 residues. From germline, CDR1 is KGHSY and CDR2 FQNENV. Trimming removed 0 bases at V and 5 bases at J, with 10 bases between. The DNA of the CDR3 is TGTGCCAGCAGCCAATCATCGGACAAGTATGGCTACACCTTC. Translated, it gives CASSQSSDKYGYTF.

This chain links TRBV7-2 with TRBJ1-3, with D tentatively TRBD1 (6 bases). Germline V gene data show CDR1 as SGHTA and CDR2 as FQGNSA. This CDR3 is built from 16 residues. The V gene lost 7 bases and the J gene lost 0 bases, with 16 bases spanning the gap. Here the CDR3 DNA reads TGTGCCAGCAACCGTCCACAGGGCCTCTCTGGAAACACCATATATTTT. Translated: CASNRPQGLSGNTIYF. Full variable domain (outside the CDR3, taken from reference TRBV7-2 and TRBJ1-3): GAGVSQSPSNKVTEKGKDVELRCDPISGHTALYWYRQSLGQGLEFLIYFQGNSAPDKSGLPSDRFSAERTGGSVSTLTIQRTQQEDSAVYLCASNRPQGLSGNTIYFGEGSWLTVV.

This clone was picked up a small number of times. V gene TRBV29-1 combines with J gene TRBJ1-2, with 8 bases aligning to TRBD1. The CDR3 spans 15 residues. CDR1 is SQVTM and CDR2 is ANQGSEA in the germline V gene. V dropped 2 bases and J dropped 8; count of bases not matched to a gene: 13. This chain's CDR3 is CSVERWQGAIGGYTF. In DNA form, the CDR3 reads TGCAGCGTTGAACGTTGGCAGGGGGCGATTGGGGGCTACACCTTC.

The chain joins TRBV5-1 to TRBJ1-1; D is unclear. The V gene lost 5 bases and the J gene lost 7 bases, with 9 bases spanning the gap. CDR3 length: 11 residues. Germline CDR1 reads SGHRS; CDR2 reads YFSETQ. The CDR3 DNA is TGCGCCAGCAGATTTGGACTTGAAGCTTTCTTT. Its protein product is CASRFGLEAFF.

This chain connects TRBV19 to TRBJ1-6; no definite D call. This CDR3 is 14 amino acids long. CDR1 is LNHDA, CDR2 SQIVND, per germline (reference sequence). V shed 7 bases and J shed 10 bases, with 17 bases lying between them. The CDR3 loop is CASMPGQRKSPLHF. CDR3 nucleotide sequence: TGTGCCAGTATGCCCGGTCAGCGGAAGTCACCCCTCCACTTT.

This chain joins TRBV14 and TRBJ1-4; the D is unclear. Trimming took off 0 bases at V and 4 bases at J, with 9 bases between the two ends. In germline, CDR1 is SGHDN, CDR2 FVKESK. The CDR3 length is 15 residues. The CDR3 DNA follows: TGTGCCAGCAGCCAAGAGCGGCGGAGTAATGAAAAACTGTTTTTT. Protein sequence: CASSQERRSNEKLFF.

This clone was seen more than once but under ten times. V and J are TRBV6-1 and TRBJ1-3; TRBD1 aligns across 9 bases. CDR1 MNHNS and CDR2 SASEGT come from the germline V gene. The CDR3 covers 14 residues. The trim removed 4 bases at V and 4 bases at J, leaving 2 bases unmatched. The CDR3 bases are TGTGCCAGCAGTGTAACAGGGGGCGGAAACACCATATATTTT. Protein: CASSVTGGGNTIYF.

The chain links TRBV4-1 to TRBJ2-5, with D unclear. The last part of the DNA fits TRBJ2-7 better; the J call may be wrong. There are 13 residues in the CDR3. Per the germline V gene, CDR1 is MGHRA and CDR2 is YSYEKL. CDR3 loop: CASSQALEYEQYF. CDR3 in DNA: TGCGCCAGCAGCCAAGCCCTAGAGTACGAGCAGTACTTC.

The chain recombines TRBV19 with TRBJ1-2; D remains ambiguous. The CDR3 is made up of 12 amino acids. V dropped 6 bases and J dropped 2 bases, with 7 bases sitting between them. The germline gives CDR1 LNHDA, CDR2 SQIVND (reference sequence). CDR3 amino acids: CASSVLNYGYTF. The DNA of the CDR3 is TGTGCCAGTAGCGTTCTAAACTATGGCTACACCTTC.

V and J are TRBV7-8 and TRBJ1-5; 7 bases fit TRBD1. The V gene's germline CDR1 is SGHVS and CDR2 FQNEAQ. The CDR3 is 13 residues long. V lost 8 bases and J lost 4; bases outside the gene matches: 5. The CDR3 loop reads CASAGQTNQPQHF. The DNA of the CDR3 is TGTGCCAGCGCGGGACAGACGAATCAGCCCCAGCATTTT.

The V gene is TRBV6-5, the J gene TRBJ1-1; D is uncertain. The CDR3 has 11 amino acids. Trimming removed 5 bases at V and 1 base at J, with 2 bases between. Germline CDR1 MNHEY, CDR2 SVGAGI. The CDR3 reads CASSRNTEAFF. The DNA of the CDR3 is TGTGCCAGCAGTCGGAACACTGAAGCTTTCTTT.

The chain has TRBV6-5 and TRBJ2-1, with 8 positions matching TRBD2. Germline loops: CDR1 MNHEY, CDR2 SVGAGI. V lost 6 bases and J lost 9; bases outside the gene matches: 7. There are 13 residues in the CDR3. Here the CDR3 reads CASRWTSRSEQFF. In nucleotides, the CDR3 is TGTGCCAGCAGATGGACTAGCCGTAGTGAGCAGTTCTTC.

This clone was recorded once. V usage is TRBV18 and J usage is TRBJ2-2, with TRBD2 identical over 9 bases. CDR1 is KGHSH, CDR2 LQKENI, per germline. V dropped 2 bases and J dropped 3; count of bases not matched to a gene: 4. The CDR3 consists of 16 residues. CDR3 sequence (DNA): TGTGCCAGCTCACCAGGGGTAGCGGGAGACACCGGGGAGCTGTTTTTT. Translated: CASSPGVAGDTGELFF.

In regard to this clone: Other DNA sequences in this sample translate to the same CDR3. The rearrangement uses TRBV7-9 and TRBJ1-3; D unresolved. This CDR3 is built from 12 residues. V lost 2 bases and J lost 4, with 3 bases in between. CDR1 SEHNR and CDR2 FQNEAQ come from the germline V gene (reference sequence). Here the CDR3 reads CASSLLGNTIYF. Written as DNA, the CDR3 is TGTGCCAGCAGCTTACTCGGAAACACCATATATTTT.